This passage covers 24 T cell receptor beta chains from one sample sequenced in a study of post-analysis software for immune sequencing data. Study findings and constraints: A few TRBV segments (TRBV5-6, TRBV5-1 and TRBV20-1 among them) occurred more frequently in patients than in controls.

Unique molecular identifiers were built into the TCR beta cDNA libraries. TCRdb re-called the PCR reads through MiXCR, storing one row per CDR3 protein. The table includes fewer than 550,000 distinct CDR3 sequences, around 34% detected once. No antigens are known for them. The sample taken for sequencing was blood. The receptors shown here come from a girl aged 2 to 17 with multiple sclerosis.

CDR3 amino acids: CCPGERSGYTF. The CDR3 coding sequence is TGCTGCCCAGGGGAACGGAGCGGCTACACCTTC. This chain joins TRBV20-1 and TRBJ1-2; perhaps TRBD1 as D (6 bases). The V gene's germline CDR1 is DFQATT and CDR2 SNEGSKA (reference sequence). The CDR3 spans 11 residues.

This clonotype was counted a few times. This chain joins TRBV6-5 and TRBJ2-5; D unclear. Trimming shortened V by 2 bases and J by 1 base, and 8 bases separated the two germline ends. This CDR3 spans 14 amino acids. Germline CDR1 MNHEY, CDR2 SVGAGI. The chain's CDR3 is CASSYLGGQETQYF. CDR3 nucleotide sequence: TGTGCCAGCAGTTACCTCGGTGGCCAAGAGACCCAGTACTTC.

In this sample, this clonotype turned up once. The chain combines TRBV6-5 with TRBJ1-5; the D is unclear. The CDR3 extends over 15 amino acids. Germline CDR1 MNHEY, CDR2 SVGAGI. Trimming left V 6 bases short and J 6 bases short, with 18 bases between. This chain's CDR3 is CASRQGSVGGQPQHF. The CDR3 DNA reads as TGTGCCAGCAGACAAGGGTCAGTAGGTGGTCAGCCCCAGCATTTT.

The V and J genes are TRBV20-1 and TRBJ2-7, with 10 nucleotides matching TRBD1. The length of the CDR3 is 15 residues. Germline CDR1 and CDR2: DFQATT and SNEGSKA (reference sequence). The V segment lost 1 base and the J segment 3 bases; nucleotides outside the gene matches: 6. The CDR3 protein is CSARGRTGGVYEQYF. The CDR3 region has the DNA TGCAGTGCTAGAGGCCGGACAGGGGGAGTCTACGAGCAGTACTTC.

This chain links TRBV5-4 with TRBJ2-2, with TRBD1 matching over 7 bases. Germline loops: CDR1 SGHNT, CDR2 YYREEE (reference sequence). The CDR3 loop spans 15 amino acids. With 0 bases clipped from V and 4 bases from J, the junction kept 3 bases outside the gene matches. The CDR3 DNA sequence: TGTGCCAGCAGCTTGGATCGACAGGGCACCGGGGAGCTGTTTTTT. As protein: CASSLDRQGTGELFF.

In this sample, this clonotype turned up many times. The CDR3 reads CASRDTGTEDYGYTF. The CDR3, as DNA: TGTGCCAGCAGGGATACCGGGACAGAAGACTATGGCTACACCTTC. This rearrangement joins TRBV6-5 to TRBJ1-2, with 7 bases fitting TRBD1. The CDR3 has 15 residues. V gave up 6 bases and J gave up 3 bases; unmatched junction bases: 10. The germline CDR1 and CDR2 sequences are MNHEY and SVGAGI.

This sequence joins TRBV5-1 and TRBJ2-5, with 10 bases lining up with TRBD1. The CDR3 loop spans 18 amino acids. Losses at the gene ends were 4 bases for V and 0 bases for J; bases not matched to a gene: 12. The germline CDR1 and CDR2 sequences are SGHRS and YFSETQ. CDR3 nucleotides: TGCGCCAGCAGCGGAACCGGGACAGGGGCAGCCTACCAAGAGACCCAGTACTTC. The encoded protein is CASSGTGTGAAYQETQYF.

This clonotype appeared a single time. This sequence joins TRBV29-1 and TRBJ2-7; D might be TRBD2 (5 bases). This CDR3 contains 14 residues. Germline V gene sequence: CDR1 SQVTM, CDR2 ANQGSEA. The V end was cut by 5 bases, the J end by 0 bases, with 14 bases between. CDR3 nucleotides: TGCAGCGTTTTTTCGACGGGAAGCTCCTACGAGCAGTACTTC. Amino acid sequence: CSVFSTGSSYEQYF.

CDR3 sequence (DNA): TGCGCCAGCAGCCTACTAGCGGGGGTAAGAGAGACCCAGTACTTC. Translating it yields CASSLLAGVRETQYF. The genes are TRBV5-1 and TRBJ2-5; 11 bases map to TRBD2. The J segment lost 4 bases and the V segment lost 4 bases, leaving 6 bases of the junction unmatched. CDR1 and CDR2 (germline): SGHRS, YFSETQ. The CDR3 sequence is 15 residues long.

This clonotype has ten or more counts. The V and J genes are TRBV3-1 and TRBJ1-5; D ambiguous. Germline lookup yields CDR1 LGHDT and CDR2 YNNKEL (reference sequence). This CDR3 is 13 amino acids long. V lost 3 bases and J 2 bases, leaving 5 bases between the germline ends. Here the CDR3 reads CASSQEGNQPQHF. Here the CDR3 DNA reads TGTGCCAGCAGCCAGGAGGGCAATCAGCCCCAGCATTTT.

V is TRBV5-1 and J is TRBJ2-5; unclear D gene. The germline gives CDR1 SGHRS, CDR2 YFSETQ. The CDR3 loop spans 14 amino acids. V shed 0 bases and J shed 2 bases, with 8 bases lying between them. CDR3 coding DNA: TGCGCCAGCAGCTTGGGGACGCCGCAAGAGACCCAGTACTTC. Its translation is CASSLGTPQETQYF.

The chain uses TRBV7-2 and TRBJ1-2; no definite D call. The germline CDR1 and CDR2 sequences are SGHTA and FQGNSA. The CDR3 is 13 amino acids. V lost 0 bases to trimming and J lost 3 bases, with 5 bases between them. CDR3 loop: CASSLAFDYGYTF. CDR3 DNA: TGTGCCAGCAGCTTAGCATTTGACTATGGCTACACCTTC.

A few counts support this clonotype. The rearrangement joins TRBV15 to TRBJ2-1, with a possible D match to TRBD1 (6 bases). Looked up from germline, CDR1 is LNHNV and CDR2 is YYDKDF (reference sequence). The CDR3 runs to 15 residues. V dropped 5 bases and J dropped 1 base, with 12 bases sitting between them. Written as DNA, the CDR3 is TGTGCCACCAGCCAGGACAGCCCGTCCTACAATGAGCAGTTCTTC. Amino acids: CATSQDSPSYNEQFF.

The chain has TRBV4-1 and TRBJ2-7; weak D call: TRBD1 (7 bases). Germline V gene sequence: CDR1 MGHRA, CDR2 YSYEKL. The CDR3 covers 13 residues. The V and J ends lost 7 bases and 6 bases respectively, with 16 bases between them. The CDR3 nucleotides are TGCGCCAGCAACAGGGGAGGCAGGTCCGAGCAGTACTTC. It translates to CASNRGGRSEQYF.

This chain joins TRBV20-1 and TRBJ2-3; 11 nucleotides align to TRBD1. J lost 4 bases, V lost 7 bases, and 7 bases had no gene match. This CDR3 is 14 amino acids long. Looked up from germline, CDR1 is DFQATT and CDR2 is SNEGSKA (reference sequence). CDR3 DNA: TGCAGTGTCATGGACAGGGGGCTCGCAGATACGCAGTATTTT. As protein: CSVMDRGLADTQYF.

Turning to this clonotype: The junction differs from germline at one of its ends, possibly a read error. This rearrangement joins TRBV4-1 to TRBJ2-1; D could derive from TRBD1 or TRBD2 (5 bases each). The CDR3 contains 17 residues. Germline CDR1 and CDR2: MGHRA and YSYEKL. CDR3 sequence reads: CAGSHDIGDGAIREQFF. Written as DNA, the CDR3 is TGTGCCGGCAGCCATGACATAGGGGACGGGGCGATTCGAGAGCAGTTCTTC.

This clonotype was seen a few times. V and J are TRBV7-2 and TRBJ2-7; 9 nucleotides match TRBD2. CDR1 and CDR2 from the germline V gene are SGHTA and FQGNSA. This CDR3 has 15 residues. V lost 2 bases to trimming and J lost 3 bases; unmatched junction nucleotides: 5. CDR3 DNA: TGTGCCAGCAGCTTATCAGCGGGGGGCAACTACGAGCAGTACTTC. Translated, it gives CASSLSAGGNYEQYF.

In this sample, this clonotype turned up a few times. The chain uses TRBV10-3 and TRBJ2-1; D not resolved. V lost 0 bases and J lost 12, with 12 bases in between. Germline CDR1 ENHRY, CDR2 SYGVKD. The CDR3 is made up of 13 amino acids. This CDR3 reads CAISESKVEGQFF. CDR3 nucleotides: TGTGCCATCAGTGAGTCAAAGGTGGAAGGGCAGTTCTTC.

This chain joins TRBV7-9 and TRBJ1-1; 7 bases align to TRBD1. CDR1 is SEHNR, CDR2 FQNEAQ, per germline (reference sequence). The CDR3 is made up of 14 amino acids. Trimming at V came to 2 bases and at J to 5 bases, leaving 5 bases not matched to a gene. The CDR3: CASSLKGADTEAFF. The CDR3 DNA sequence: TGTGCCAGCAGCTTAAAGGGGGCGGATACTGAAGCTTTCTTT.

J is TRBJ2-7 and V is TRBV5-5, with TRBD1 as a possible D gene (6 bases). The J call may not be correct, given that the DNA end is closer to TRBJ2-5. Germline V gene lookup returns CDR1 SGHKS and CDR2 YYEKEE (reference sequence). The CDR3 covers 14 residues. DNA for the CDR3: TGTGCCAGCAGCCCCACAGGGTTAAGGGAGACCCAGTACTTC. Translation gives CASSPTGLRETQYF.

The chain combines TRBV24-1 with TRBJ1-5; no definite D call. This CDR3 has 14 amino acids. Germline V CDR1 and CDR2: KGHDR, SFDVKD. The V and J ends lost 4 bases and 5 bases respectively, with 11 bases between them. CDR3 sequence (DNA): TGTGCCACCAGTGACCCCGGGTCGGATCAGCCCCAGCATTTT. It yields the protein CATSDPGSDQPQHF.

In DNA form, the CDR3 reads TGCAGTGCTCCTCAAGCGGGGGGCGCAGCTTACGAGCAGTACTTC. It translates to CSAPQAGGAAYEQYF. The chain employs TRBV20-1 and TRBJ2-4; TRBD2 agrees at 9 bases. The DNA end is more similar to TRBJ2-7, so the J call may be wrong. Germline CDR1 reads DFQATT; CDR2 reads SNEGSKA (reference sequence). The length of the CDR3 is 15 residues.

The V call is TRBV12-3 or TRBV12-4, the J call TRBJ1-1, with 9 positions matching TRBD1. The CDR3 has 16 amino acids. Unmatched junction bases numbered 7, after V lost 4 bases and J lost 1 base. The CDR3 DNA is TGTGCCAGCAGTTCCGGACAGGGGTGGAAGAACACTGAAGCTTTCTTT. This translates into CASSSGQGWKNTEAFF.

This clonotype has ten or more counts. This chain links TRBV5-1 with TRBJ1-2, with D maybe TRBD1 (6 bases). Germline assignment: CDR1 SGHRS and CDR2 YFSETQ. The V gene lost 4 bases and the J gene lost 0 bases, with 13 bases spanning the gap. CDR3 size: 15 residues. The CDR3, as DNA: TGCGCCAGCAGCCTCGACAGGCCGTCTAACTATGGCTACACCTTC. Its protein product is CASSLDRPSNYGYTF.